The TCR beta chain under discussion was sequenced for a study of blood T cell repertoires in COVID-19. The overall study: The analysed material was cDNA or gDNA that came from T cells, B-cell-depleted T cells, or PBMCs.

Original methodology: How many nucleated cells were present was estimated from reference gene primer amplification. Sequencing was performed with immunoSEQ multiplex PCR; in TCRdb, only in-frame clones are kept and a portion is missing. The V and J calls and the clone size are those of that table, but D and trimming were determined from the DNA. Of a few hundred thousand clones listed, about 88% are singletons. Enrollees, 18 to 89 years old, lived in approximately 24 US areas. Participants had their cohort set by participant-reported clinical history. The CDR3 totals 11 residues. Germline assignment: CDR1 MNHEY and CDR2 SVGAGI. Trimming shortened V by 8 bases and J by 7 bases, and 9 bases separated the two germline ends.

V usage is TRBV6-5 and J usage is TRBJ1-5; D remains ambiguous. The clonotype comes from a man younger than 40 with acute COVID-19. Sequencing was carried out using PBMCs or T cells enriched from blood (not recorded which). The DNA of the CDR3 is TGTGCCAGCGGCAACAACCAGCCCCAGCATTTT. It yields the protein CASGNNQPQHF.